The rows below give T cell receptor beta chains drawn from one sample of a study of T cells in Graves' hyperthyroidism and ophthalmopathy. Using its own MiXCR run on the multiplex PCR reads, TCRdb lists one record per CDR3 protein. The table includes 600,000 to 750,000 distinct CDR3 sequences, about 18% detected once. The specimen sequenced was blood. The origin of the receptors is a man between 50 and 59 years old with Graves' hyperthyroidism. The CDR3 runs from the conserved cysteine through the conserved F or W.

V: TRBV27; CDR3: CASRRTGSGMNTEAFF
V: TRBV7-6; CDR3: CASSLVSSGQGRKTQYF
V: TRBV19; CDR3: CASSISIWDHRHSSYNEQFF
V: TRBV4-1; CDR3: CASSTQTVNYGYTF
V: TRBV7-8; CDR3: CASSILESYGELFF
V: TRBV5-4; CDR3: CASSLGIEETQYF
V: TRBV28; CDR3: CASSLGGRSDTQYF
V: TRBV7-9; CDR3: CASSSSANTEAFF
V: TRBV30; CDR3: CAWSPFGSQPQHF
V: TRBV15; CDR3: CATSRDRRRADTQYF
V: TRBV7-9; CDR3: CASSPGTRGLQFF
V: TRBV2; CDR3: CASRRSGTGGVEQFF
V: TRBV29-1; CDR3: CSVAGQGLGTDTQYF
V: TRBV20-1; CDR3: CSARPLGRWYQETQYF
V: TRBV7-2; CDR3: CASSLAGATNEKLFF
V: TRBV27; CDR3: CASSWRGATEAFF
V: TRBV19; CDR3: CASSPGGAGNQPQHF
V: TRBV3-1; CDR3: CASSQISDTQYF
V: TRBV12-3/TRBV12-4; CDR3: CASSLDRQIQPQHF
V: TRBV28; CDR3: CASSLMGRGSYEQYF
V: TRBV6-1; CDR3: CASSAQVIQPQHF
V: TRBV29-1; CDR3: CSVEVWETQYF
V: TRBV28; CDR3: CASSLPRASNQPQHF
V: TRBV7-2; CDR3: CASSPHTGNNEQFF
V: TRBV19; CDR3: CASSTRQLNTEAFF
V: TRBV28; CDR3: CASCPGTGGAGIEQTQYF
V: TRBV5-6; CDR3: CASSPNRQVISYEQYF
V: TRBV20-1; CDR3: CSAPLLGNYEQYF
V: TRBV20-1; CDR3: CSAREGNYGYTF